The clone carrying this T cell receptor beta chain came up once. TCRdb's copy holds only in-frame clones and misses some; the assay was immunoSEQ multiplex PCR. The table includes about 250,000 clones, nearly 90% detected once. This specimen belongs to a study of blood T cell repertoires in COVID-19. As for the study in general: Sample material is recorded as cDNA or gDNA derived from T cells, B-cell-depleted T cells, or PBMCs.

Germline V lookup: CDR1 SGHTA, CDR2 FQGNSA. Trimming stripped 3 bases from V and 3 bases from J, with 8 bases between. This CDR3 contains 13 residues. This chain connects TRBV7-2 to TRBJ1-2; no definite D call. Material: peripheral blood. The receptor comes from a man aged 18 to 30 with active or convalescent COVID-19. In DNA, the CDR3 is TGTGCCAGCAGCTTTGACAAGTACTATGGCTACACCTTC. Translating it yields CASSFDKYYGYTF.